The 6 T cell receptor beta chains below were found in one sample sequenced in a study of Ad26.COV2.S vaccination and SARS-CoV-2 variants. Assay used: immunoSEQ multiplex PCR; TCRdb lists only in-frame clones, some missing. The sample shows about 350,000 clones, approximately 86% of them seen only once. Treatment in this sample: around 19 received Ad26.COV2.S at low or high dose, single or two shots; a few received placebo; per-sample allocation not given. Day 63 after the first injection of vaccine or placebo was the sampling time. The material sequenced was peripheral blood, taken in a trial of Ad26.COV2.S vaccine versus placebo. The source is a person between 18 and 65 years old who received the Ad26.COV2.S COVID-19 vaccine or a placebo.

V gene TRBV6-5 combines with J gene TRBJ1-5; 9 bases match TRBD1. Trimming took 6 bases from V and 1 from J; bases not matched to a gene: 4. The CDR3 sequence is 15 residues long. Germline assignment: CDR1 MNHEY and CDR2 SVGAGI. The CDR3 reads CASRTQGASNQPQHF. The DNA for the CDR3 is TGTGCCAGCAGGACACAGGGGGCGAGCAATCAGCCCCAGCATTTT.

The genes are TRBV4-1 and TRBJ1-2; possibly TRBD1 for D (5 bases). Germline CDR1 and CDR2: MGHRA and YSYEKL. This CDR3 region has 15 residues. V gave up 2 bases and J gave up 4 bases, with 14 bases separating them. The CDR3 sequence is CASSQQKGSGYGYTF. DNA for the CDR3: TGCGCCAGCAGCCAACAAAAGGGGAGTGGCTATGGCTACACCTTC.

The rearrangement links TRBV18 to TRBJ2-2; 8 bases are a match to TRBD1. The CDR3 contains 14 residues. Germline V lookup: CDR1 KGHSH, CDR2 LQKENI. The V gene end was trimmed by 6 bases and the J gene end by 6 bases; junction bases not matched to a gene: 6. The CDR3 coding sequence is TGTGCCAGCTCGTCGGACAGGGCAGCCGGGGAGCTGTTTTTT. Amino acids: CASSSDRAAGELFF.

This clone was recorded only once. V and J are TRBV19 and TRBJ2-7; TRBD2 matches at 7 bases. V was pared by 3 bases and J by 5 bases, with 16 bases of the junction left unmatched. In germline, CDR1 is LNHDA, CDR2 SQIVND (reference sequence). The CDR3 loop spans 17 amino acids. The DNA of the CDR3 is TGTGCCAGTAGTATTTTTGGAGGGACTAATCTACGGGACGAGCAGTACTTC. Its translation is CASSIFGGTNLRDEQYF.

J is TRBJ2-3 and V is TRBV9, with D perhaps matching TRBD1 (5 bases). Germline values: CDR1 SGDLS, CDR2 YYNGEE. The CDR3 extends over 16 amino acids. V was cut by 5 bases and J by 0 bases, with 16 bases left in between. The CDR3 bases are TGTGCCAGCAGGAAAGGGGTCGAGGAAAGCACAGATACGCAGTATTTT. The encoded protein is CASRKGVEESTDTQYF.

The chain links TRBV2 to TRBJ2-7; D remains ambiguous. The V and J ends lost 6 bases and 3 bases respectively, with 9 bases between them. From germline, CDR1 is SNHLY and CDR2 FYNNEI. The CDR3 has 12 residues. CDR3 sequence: CASSPGLYEQYF. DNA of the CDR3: TGTGCCAGCAGCCCGGGCCTCTACGAGCAGTACTTC.